The rows below give T cell receptor beta chains drawn from one sample of a study of vaccination and CD4 T cells after COVID-19. These receptors lack a known antigen. TCRdb reprocessed the PCR reads with MiXCR, giving one entry per CDR3 protein. The profile covers about 24,000 distinct CDR3 sequences, with under 50% appearing a single time and roughly 4.1% taken by the ten largest. The sequences come from CD4+ T cells from blood, cultured in vitro, collected about 7 months after SARS-CoV-2 vaccination. The origin of the receptors is a human donor who had recovered from COVID-19. Both conserved end residues are part of each CDR3. Fields, in order: CDR3 length, V gene, D gene, clone size, J gene, CDR3 protein, CDR3 DNA. A D gene is named only where the DNA matches it firmly. Some rows have no size entry. The others give once, few or many, or a class for an expanded clone.

cdr3_length: 16
v_call: TRBV4-3
d_call: TRBD1
clone_size: medium-sized
j_call: TRBJ1-6
cdr3_aa: CASSPRRDRDNSPLHF
cdr3_nt: TGCGCCAGCAGCCCCCGCCGGGACAGGGACAATTCACCCCTCCACTTT

cdr3_length: 12
v_call: TRBV6-2/TRBV6-3
d_call: -
clone_size: -
j_call: TRBJ1-1
cdr3_aa: CASSDPGQEAFF
cdr3_nt: TGTGCCAGCAGTGATCCCGGACAGGAAGCTTTCTTT

cdr3_length: 14
v_call: TRBV7-3
d_call: -
clone_size: few
j_call: TRBJ1-1
cdr3_aa: CASSPSSVNTEAFF
cdr3_nt: TGTGCCAGCAGCCCCTCCTCCGTGAACACTGAAGCTTTCTTT

cdr3_length: 19
v_call: TRBV20-1
d_call: TRBD2
clone_size: -
j_call: TRBJ2-5
cdr3_aa: CSARSPLGTSATHQETQYF
cdr3_nt: TGCAGTGCTAGAAGCCCCCTAGGGACTAGCGCGACTCATCAAGAGACCCAGTACTTC

cdr3_length: 16
v_call: TRBV7-8
d_call: TRBD1
clone_size: few
j_call: TRBJ2-3
cdr3_aa: CASSPKDRGVTDTQYF
cdr3_nt: TGTGCCAGCAGCCCTAAGGACAGGGGCGTCACAGATACGCAGTATTTT

cdr3_length: 13
v_call: TRBV4-1
d_call: -
clone_size: -
j_call: TRBJ1-2
cdr3_aa: CASSQRGGDGYTF
cdr3_nt: TGCGCCAGCAGCCAAAGGGGGGGGGATGGCTACACCTTC

cdr3_length: 13
v_call: TRBV7-3
d_call: -
clone_size: -
j_call: TRBJ1-2
cdr3_aa: CASGLGANYGYTF
cdr3_nt: TGTGCCAGCGGCTTGGGAGCTAACTATGGCTACACCTTC

cdr3_length: 12
v_call: TRBV7-8
d_call: -
clone_size: -
j_call: TRBJ2-3
cdr3_aa: CASSPATDTQYF
cdr3_nt: TGTGCCAGCAGCCCGGCCACAGATACGCAGTATTTT

cdr3_length: 13
v_call: TRBV20-1
d_call: -
clone_size: few
j_call: TRBJ1-5
cdr3_aa: CSARGGAQQPQHF
cdr3_nt: TGCAGTGCCAGAGGCGGGGCCCAGCAGCCCCAGCATTTT

cdr3_length: 15
v_call: TRBV28
d_call: -
clone_size: few
j_call: TRBJ1-5
cdr3_aa: CASSFGQGLDQPQHF
cdr3_nt: TGTGCCAGCAGTTTTGGGCAGGGTTTAGATCAGCCCCAGCATTTT

cdr3_length: 12
v_call: TRBV7-9
d_call: -
clone_size: -
j_call: TRBJ1-1
cdr3_aa: CASSLKGPEAFF
cdr3_nt: TGTGCCAGCAGCTTAAAAGGACCTGAAGCTTTCTTT

cdr3_length: 17
v_call: TRBV27
d_call: TRBD2
clone_size: once
j_call: TRBJ2-1
cdr3_aa: CASSVLHAGVSYNEQFF
cdr3_nt: TGTGCCAGCAGTGTACTCCATGCGGGAGTCTCCTACAATGAGCAGTTCTTC

cdr3_length: 16
v_call: TRBV15
d_call: -
clone_size: -
j_call: TRBJ2-5
cdr3_aa: CATSRGGPTIQETQYF
cdr3_nt: TGTGCCACCAGCCGAGGGGGGCCTACTATCCAAGAGACCCAGTACTTC

cdr3_length: 14
v_call: TRBV6-5
d_call: -
clone_size: -
j_call: TRBJ1-1
cdr3_aa: CASSSGNMNTEAFF
cdr3_nt: TGTGCCAGCAGTTCTGGCAATATGAACACTGAAGCTTTCTTT

cdr3_length: 14
v_call: TRBV24-1
d_call: -
clone_size: -
j_call: TRBJ2-3
cdr3_aa: CATSPRRVTDTQYF
cdr3_nt: TGTGCCACCTCTCCCCGCAGGGTTACAGATACGCAGTATTTT

cdr3_length: 15
v_call: TRBV20-1
d_call: TRBD1
clone_size: -
j_call: TRBJ2-6
cdr3_aa: CSAREDRAGANVLTF
cdr3_nt: TGCAGTGCTAGAGAAGACAGGGCTGGGGCCAACGTCCTGACTTTC

cdr3_length: 20
v_call: TRBV7-2
d_call: -
clone_size: -
j_call: TRBJ2-6
cdr3_aa: CASSSGRRGWRASGANVLTF
cdr3_nt: TGTGCCAGCAGCTCCGGACGAAGGGGATGGAGGGCCTCTGGGGCCAACGTCCTGACTTTC

cdr3_length: 14
v_call: TRBV28
d_call: -
clone_size: -
j_call: TRBJ2-7
cdr3_aa: CASSLDFPSYEQYF
cdr3_nt: TGTGCCAGCAGCTTGGACTTCCCCTCCTACGAGCAGTACTTC

cdr3_length: 15
v_call: TRBV2
d_call: TRBD1
clone_size: -
j_call: TRBJ2-3
cdr3_aa: CASGYRGLSTDTQYF
cdr3_nt: TGTGCCAGCGGCTACAGGGGATTGAGCACAGATACGCAGTATTTT

cdr3_length: 14
v_call: TRBV20-1
d_call: TRBD1
clone_size: few
j_call: TRBJ2-7
cdr3_aa: CSARAQGSLYEQYF
cdr3_nt: TGCAGTGCTAGAGCACAGGGGTCACTCTACGAGCAGTACTTC

cdr3_length: 12
v_call: TRBV28
d_call: -
clone_size: -
j_call: TRBJ2-7
cdr3_aa: CASSLWSYGQYF
cdr3_nt: TGTGCCAGCAGTTTATGGTCCTACGGGCAGTACTTC

cdr3_length: 17
v_call: TRBV27
d_call: TRBD2
clone_size: -
j_call: TRBJ2-7
cdr3_aa: CASSTRWTSGAYYEQYF
cdr3_nt: TGTGCCAGCAGCACGCGGTGGACTAGCGGGGCCTACTACGAGCAGTACTTC

cdr3_length: 14
v_call: TRBV6-4
d_call: -
clone_size: -
j_call: TRBJ1-6
cdr3_aa: CASSERGNGSPLHF
cdr3_nt: TGTGCCAGCAGTGAGAGGGGGAACGGATCACCCCTCCACTTT

cdr3_length: 13
v_call: TRBV20-1
d_call: -
clone_size: -
j_call: TRBJ2-3
cdr3_aa: CSARDLLRDTQYF
cdr3_nt: TGCAGTGCTAGAGACCTGCTTAGGGATACGCAGTATTTT

cdr3_length: 14
v_call: TRBV7-9
d_call: -
clone_size: few
j_call: TRBJ1-1
cdr3_aa: CASTWQADHTEAFF
cdr3_nt: TGTGCCAGCACCTGGCAGGCGGATCACACTGAAGCTTTCTTT

cdr3_length: 18
v_call: TRBV15
d_call: -
clone_size: -
j_call: TRBJ2-5
cdr3_aa: CATSLENALTGTQETQYF
cdr3_nt: TGTGCCACCAGCTTAGAGAACGCCCTGACAGGGACTCAAGAGACCCAGTACTTC

cdr3_length: 13
v_call: TRBV7-9
d_call: -
clone_size: -
j_call: TRBJ2-5
cdr3_aa: CASSIGVEETQYF
cdr3_nt: TGTGCCAGCAGCATAGGAGTAGAAGAGACCCAGTACTTC

cdr3_length: 15
v_call: TRBV28
d_call: TRBD1
clone_size: -
j_call: TRBJ1-6
cdr3_aa: CASSPTDRGNSPLHF
cdr3_nt: TGTGCCAGCAGTCCCACGGACAGGGGGAATTCACCCCTCCACTTT

cdr3_length: 17
v_call: TRBV28
d_call: TRBD1
clone_size: few
j_call: TRBJ2-7
cdr3_aa: CASSSGTVIQLSYEQYF
cdr3_nt: TGTGCCAGCAGCTCCGGGACAGTAATTCAGCTCTCCTACGAGCAGTACTTC

cdr3_length: 12
v_call: TRBV18
d_call: -
clone_size: -
j_call: TRBJ2-7
cdr3_aa: CASSPSSYEQYF
cdr3_nt: TGTGCCAGCTCCCCGAGCTCCTACGAGCAGTACTTC

cdr3_length: 16
v_call: TRBV28
d_call: -
clone_size: -
j_call: TRBJ2-7
cdr3_aa: CASRPASTISSYEQYF
cdr3_nt: TGTGCCAGCAGGCCCGCTTCGACGATTAGCTCCTACGAGCAGTACTTC

cdr3_length: 13
v_call: TRBV7-8
d_call: -
clone_size: -
j_call: TRBJ2-3
cdr3_aa: CASSYPGGDTQYF
cdr3_nt: TGTGCCAGCAGCTACCCCGGAGGTGATACGCAGTATTTT

cdr3_length: 10
v_call: TRBV10-3
d_call: -
clone_size: few
j_call: TRBJ2-7
cdr3_aa: CAIGSYEQYF
cdr3_nt: TGTGCCATCGGTAGCTACGAGCAGTACTTC

cdr3_length: 15
v_call: TRBV2
d_call: TRBD2
clone_size: -
j_call: TRBJ2-7
cdr3_aa: CASSVLAGGPYEQYF
cdr3_nt: TGTGCCAGCAGTGTCCTAGCGGGAGGGCCCTACGAGCAGTACTTC

cdr3_length: 16
v_call: TRBV5-1
d_call: -
clone_size: -
j_call: TRBJ2-1
cdr3_aa: CASSLVVVDSYNEQFF
cdr3_nt: TGCGCCAGCAGCTTGGTGGTAGTCGACTCCTACAATGAGCAGTTCTTC

cdr3_length: 14
v_call: TRBV7-9
d_call: TRBD1
clone_size: few
j_call: TRBJ1-6
cdr3_aa: CASSTDRADSPLHF
cdr3_nt: TGTGCCAGCAGCACCGACAGGGCGGATTCACCCCTCCACTTT

cdr3_length: 10
v_call: TRBV29-1
d_call: -
clone_size: once
j_call: TRBJ1-2
cdr3_aa: CSVEDNGYTF
cdr3_nt: TGCAGCGTTGAAGATAACGGCTACACCTTC

cdr3_length: 13
v_call: TRBV28
d_call: -
clone_size: -
j_call: TRBJ2-3
cdr3_aa: CASGAPNTDTQYF
cdr3_nt: TGTGCCTCCGGGGCACCTAACACAGATACGCAGTATTTT

cdr3_length: 16
v_call: TRBV4-3
d_call: -
clone_size: -
j_call: TRBJ2-3
cdr3_aa: CASSQDYGRGTDTQYF
cdr3_nt: TGCGCCAGCAGCCAAGATTACGGTCGGGGCACAGATACGCAGTATTTT

cdr3_length: 12
v_call: TRBV7-3
d_call: -
clone_size: -
j_call: TRBJ2-1
cdr3_aa: CASSSSGDEQFF
cdr3_nt: TGTGCCAGCAGCTCATCAGGGGATGAGCAGTTCTTC

cdr3_length: 14
v_call: TRBV7-8
d_call: -
clone_size: -
j_call: TRBJ2-5
cdr3_aa: CASSLGARGETQYF
cdr3_nt: TGTGCCAGCAGCTTAGGAGCCCGTGGGGAGACCCAGTACTTC

cdr3_length: 12
v_call: TRBV20-1
d_call: TRBD1
clone_size: few
j_call: TRBJ2-5
cdr3_aa: CSRTGAQETQYF
cdr3_nt: TGCAGTCGTACAGGGGCGCAAGAGACCCAGTACTTC

cdr3_length: 14
v_call: TRBV7-8
d_call: -
clone_size: once
j_call: TRBJ2-3
cdr3_aa: CASSLLVGTDTQYF
cdr3_nt: TGTGCCAGCAGCCTTCTAGTTGGCACAGATACGCAGTATTTT

cdr3_length: 12
v_call: TRBV20-1
d_call: -
clone_size: few
j_call: TRBJ2-1
cdr3_aa: CSAADWNNEQFF
cdr3_nt: TGCAGTGCAGCCGACTGGAACAATGAGCAGTTCTTC

cdr3_length: 15
v_call: TRBV27
d_call: TRBD1
clone_size: few
j_call: TRBJ2-3
cdr3_aa: CASSSETGGVYTQYF
cdr3_nt: TGTGCCAGCAGTTCCGAGACAGGGGGCGTATATACGCAGTATTTT

cdr3_length: 15
v_call: TRBV28
d_call: -
clone_size: few
j_call: TRBJ1-5
cdr3_aa: CASSPQGFGNQPQHF
cdr3_nt: TGTGCCAGCAGTCCCCAGGGTTTCGGCAATCAGCCCCAGCATTTT

cdr3_length: 13
v_call: TRBV28
d_call: TRBD1
clone_size: -
j_call: TRBJ1-1
cdr3_aa: CATHKGGRTEAFF
cdr3_nt: TGTGCCACCCACAAAGGGGGCCGGACTGAAGCTTTCTTT

cdr3_length: 12
v_call: TRBV28
d_call: -
clone_size: -
j_call: TRBJ1-6
cdr3_aa: CASSGRAVPLHF
cdr3_nt: TGTGCCAGCAGTGGGAGGGCTGTACCCCTCCACTTT

cdr3_length: 16
v_call: TRBV10-2
d_call: TRBD2
clone_size: -
j_call: TRBJ2-1
cdr3_aa: CASSESLAGVYNEQFF
cdr3_nt: TGCGCCAGCAGTGAGTCGCTAGCGGGAGTGTATAATGAGCAGTTCTTC